The clone carrying this T cell receptor beta chain was picked up one time. The sample comes from a study of blood T cell repertoires in COVID-19. Study-wide background: Some COVID-19 samples were acute and others convalescent; all came from the United States, Italy and Spain. Sources were T cells, B-cell-depleted T cells, or PBMCs; the material itself was cDNA or gDNA.

Per the original methods: Nucleated cell counts were estimated from reference gene primer amplification. The assay was immunoSEQ multiplex PCR, and TCRdb's table has in-frame clones only and misses some. The V and J calls and clone size come from that table; D and trimming were worked out from the DNA. The sample includes under 450,000 clones, 86% seen only once; the top ten take roughly 7.1%. V was trimmed by 5 bases and J by 1 base, leaving 5 bases between them. Germline CDR1 reads MGHDK; CDR2 reads SYGVNS. The CDR3 runs 12 residues. The sample comprised peripheral blood. The V and J genes are TRBV25-1 and TRBJ1-1, with TRBD1 as a possible D gene (5 bases). The sequence was collected from an older woman with COVID-19, enrolled during active disease. CDR3 coding DNA: TGTGCCAGCAGTACAGGGAACACTGAAGCTTTCTTT. Its protein product is CASSTGNTEAFF.